The 5 T cell receptor beta chains listed next were all sequenced from one sample in a study of monozygotic twins with inflammatory bowel disease. TCRdb re-called the 5' RACE reads and catalogs CDR3 proteins one per entry, DNA excluded. The table lists about 420,000 distinct CDR3 sequences, with about 2.3% in the top ten. Sequences were obtained from blood. These receptors came from a human donor with ulcerative colitis or Crohn's disease, or a healthy co-twin of an affected twin (not recorded which).

V is TRBV7-9 and J is TRBJ2-7; TCRdb gives TRBD2 as the D gene, but with no DNA this cannot be confirmed. CDR1 SEHNR and CDR2 FQNEAQ come from the germline V gene (reference sequence). CDR3 length equals 17 residues. The CDR3 here is CASSLALPSGSSYEQYF.

V usage is TRBV20-1 and J usage is TRBJ2-5; the TCRdb call, TRBD2, lacks DNA for checking. The CDR3 spans 18 residues. The germline V gene has CDR1 DFQATT and CDR2 SNEGSKA (reference sequence). The CDR3 loop reads CSASGLAGGPIAGETQYF.

The chain combines TRBV29-1 with TRBJ1-3. The V gene's germline CDR1 is SQVTM and CDR2 ANQGSEA. The CDR3 length is 14 residues. This chain's CDR3 is CSVEEGTSGNTIYF.

V is TRBV27 and J is TRBJ2-1. Germline CDR1 and CDR2: MNHEY and SMNVEV (reference sequence). This CDR3 has 13 residues. CDR3 loop: CASSLYGYNEQFF.

The genes are TRBV30 and TRBJ1-6. There are 14 residues in the CDR3. Germline V gene sequence: CDR1 GTSNPN, CDR2 SVGIG (reference sequence). Here the CDR3 reads CAWSVWTEGSPLHF.